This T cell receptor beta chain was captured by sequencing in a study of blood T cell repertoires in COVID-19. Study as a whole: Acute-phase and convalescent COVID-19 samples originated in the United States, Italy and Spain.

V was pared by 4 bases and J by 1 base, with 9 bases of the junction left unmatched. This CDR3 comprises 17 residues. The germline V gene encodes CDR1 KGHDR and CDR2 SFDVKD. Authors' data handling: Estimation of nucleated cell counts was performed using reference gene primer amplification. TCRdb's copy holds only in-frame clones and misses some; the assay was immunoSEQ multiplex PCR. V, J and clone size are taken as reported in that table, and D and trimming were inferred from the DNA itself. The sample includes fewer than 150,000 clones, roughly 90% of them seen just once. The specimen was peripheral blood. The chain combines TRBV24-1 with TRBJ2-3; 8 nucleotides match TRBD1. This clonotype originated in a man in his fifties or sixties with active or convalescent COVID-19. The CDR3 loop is CATSESGTGSGTDTQYF. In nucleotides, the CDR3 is TGTGCCACCAGTGAATCCGGGACAGGATCGGGCACAGATACGCAGTATTTT.